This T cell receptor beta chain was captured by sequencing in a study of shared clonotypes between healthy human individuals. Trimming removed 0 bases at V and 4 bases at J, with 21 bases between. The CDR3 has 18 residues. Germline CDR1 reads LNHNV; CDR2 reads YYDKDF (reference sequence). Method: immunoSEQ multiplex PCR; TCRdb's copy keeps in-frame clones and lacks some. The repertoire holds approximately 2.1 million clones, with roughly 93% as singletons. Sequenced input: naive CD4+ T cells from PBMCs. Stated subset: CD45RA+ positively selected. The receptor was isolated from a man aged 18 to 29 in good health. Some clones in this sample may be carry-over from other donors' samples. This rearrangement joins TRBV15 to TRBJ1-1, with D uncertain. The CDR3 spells CATSRDLPGDHKATEAFF. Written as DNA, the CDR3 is TGTGCCACCAGCAGAGATCTACCCGGGGATCACAAGGCCACTGAAGCTTTCTTT.